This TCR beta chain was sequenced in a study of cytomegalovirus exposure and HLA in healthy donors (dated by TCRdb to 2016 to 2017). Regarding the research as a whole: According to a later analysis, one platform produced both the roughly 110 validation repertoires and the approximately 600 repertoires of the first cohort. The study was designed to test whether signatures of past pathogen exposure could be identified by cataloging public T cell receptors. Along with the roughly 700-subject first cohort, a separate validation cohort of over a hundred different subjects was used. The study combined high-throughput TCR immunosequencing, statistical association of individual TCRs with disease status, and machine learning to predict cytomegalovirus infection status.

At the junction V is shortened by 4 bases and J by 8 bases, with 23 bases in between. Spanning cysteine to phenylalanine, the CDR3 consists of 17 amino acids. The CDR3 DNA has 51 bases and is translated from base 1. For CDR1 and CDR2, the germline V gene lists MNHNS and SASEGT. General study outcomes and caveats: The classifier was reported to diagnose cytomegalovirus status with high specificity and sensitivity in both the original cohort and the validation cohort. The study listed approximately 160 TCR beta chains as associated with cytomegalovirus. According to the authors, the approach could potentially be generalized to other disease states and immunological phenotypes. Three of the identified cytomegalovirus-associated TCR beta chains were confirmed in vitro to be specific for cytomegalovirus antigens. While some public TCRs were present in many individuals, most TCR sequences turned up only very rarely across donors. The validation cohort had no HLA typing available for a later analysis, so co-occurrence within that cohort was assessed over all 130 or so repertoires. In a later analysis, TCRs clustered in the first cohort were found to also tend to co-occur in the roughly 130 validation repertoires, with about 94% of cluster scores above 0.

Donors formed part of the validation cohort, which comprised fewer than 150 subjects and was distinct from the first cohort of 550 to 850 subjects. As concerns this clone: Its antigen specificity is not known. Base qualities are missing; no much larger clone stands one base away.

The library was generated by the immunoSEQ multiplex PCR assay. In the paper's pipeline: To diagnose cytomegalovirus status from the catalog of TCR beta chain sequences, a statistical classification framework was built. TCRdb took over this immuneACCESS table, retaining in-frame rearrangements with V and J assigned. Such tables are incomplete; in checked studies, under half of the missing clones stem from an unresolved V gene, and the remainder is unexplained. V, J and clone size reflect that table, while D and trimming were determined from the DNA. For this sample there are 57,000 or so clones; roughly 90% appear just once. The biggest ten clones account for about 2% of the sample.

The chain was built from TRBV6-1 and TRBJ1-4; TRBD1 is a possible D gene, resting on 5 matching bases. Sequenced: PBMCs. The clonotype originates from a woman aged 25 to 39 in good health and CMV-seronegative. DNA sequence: TGTGCCAGCAGTGGTTCCCAACAGGTCTCGGGCTCCGAAAAACTGTTTTTT. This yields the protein CASSGSQQVSGSEKLFF.